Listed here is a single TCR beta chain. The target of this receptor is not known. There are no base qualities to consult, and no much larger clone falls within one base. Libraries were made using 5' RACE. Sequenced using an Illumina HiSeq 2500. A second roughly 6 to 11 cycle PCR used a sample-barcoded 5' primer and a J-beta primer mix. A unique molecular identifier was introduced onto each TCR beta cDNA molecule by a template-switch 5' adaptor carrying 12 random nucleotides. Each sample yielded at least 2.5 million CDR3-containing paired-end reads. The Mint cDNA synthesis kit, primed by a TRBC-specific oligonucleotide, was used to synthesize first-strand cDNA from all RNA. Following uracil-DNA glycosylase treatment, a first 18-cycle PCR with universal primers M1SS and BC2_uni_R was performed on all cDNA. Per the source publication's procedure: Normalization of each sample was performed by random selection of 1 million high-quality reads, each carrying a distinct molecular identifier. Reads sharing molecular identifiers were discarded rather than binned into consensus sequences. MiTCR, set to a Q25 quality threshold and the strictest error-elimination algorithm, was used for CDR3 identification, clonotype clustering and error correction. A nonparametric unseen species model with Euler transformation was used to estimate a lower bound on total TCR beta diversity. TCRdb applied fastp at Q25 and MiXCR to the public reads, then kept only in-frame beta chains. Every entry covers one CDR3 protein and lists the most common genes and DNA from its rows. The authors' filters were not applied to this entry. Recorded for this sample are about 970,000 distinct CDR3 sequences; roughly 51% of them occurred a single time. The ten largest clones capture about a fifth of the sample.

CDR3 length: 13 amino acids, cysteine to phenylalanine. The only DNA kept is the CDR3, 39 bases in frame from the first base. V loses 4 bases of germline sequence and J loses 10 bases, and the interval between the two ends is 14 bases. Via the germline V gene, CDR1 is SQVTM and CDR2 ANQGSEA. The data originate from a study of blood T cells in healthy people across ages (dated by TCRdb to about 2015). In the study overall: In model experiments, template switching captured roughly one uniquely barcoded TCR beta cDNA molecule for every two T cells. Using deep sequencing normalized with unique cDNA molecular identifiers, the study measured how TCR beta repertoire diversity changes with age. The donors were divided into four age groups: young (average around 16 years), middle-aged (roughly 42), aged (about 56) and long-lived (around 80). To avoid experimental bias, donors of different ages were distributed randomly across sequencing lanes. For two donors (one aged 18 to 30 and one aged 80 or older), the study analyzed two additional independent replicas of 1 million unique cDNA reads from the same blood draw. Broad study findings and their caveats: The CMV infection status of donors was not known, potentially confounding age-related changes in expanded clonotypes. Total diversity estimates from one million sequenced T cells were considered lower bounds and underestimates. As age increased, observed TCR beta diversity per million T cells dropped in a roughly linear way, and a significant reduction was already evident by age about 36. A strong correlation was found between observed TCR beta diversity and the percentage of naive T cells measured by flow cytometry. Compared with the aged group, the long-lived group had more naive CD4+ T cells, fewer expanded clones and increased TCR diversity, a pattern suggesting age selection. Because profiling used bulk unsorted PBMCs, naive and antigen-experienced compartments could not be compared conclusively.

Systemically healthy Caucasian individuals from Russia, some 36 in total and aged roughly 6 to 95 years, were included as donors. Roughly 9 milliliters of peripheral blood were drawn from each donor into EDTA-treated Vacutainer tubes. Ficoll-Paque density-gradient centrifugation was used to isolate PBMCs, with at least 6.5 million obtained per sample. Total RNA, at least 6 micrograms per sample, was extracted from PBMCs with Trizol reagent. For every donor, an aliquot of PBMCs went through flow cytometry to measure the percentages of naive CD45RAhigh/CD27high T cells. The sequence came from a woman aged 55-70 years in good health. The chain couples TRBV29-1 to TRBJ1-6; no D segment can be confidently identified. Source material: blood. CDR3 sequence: CSVVEGSSSPLHF. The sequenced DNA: TGCAGCGTTGTTGAGGGCTCCTCATCACCCCTCCACTTT.